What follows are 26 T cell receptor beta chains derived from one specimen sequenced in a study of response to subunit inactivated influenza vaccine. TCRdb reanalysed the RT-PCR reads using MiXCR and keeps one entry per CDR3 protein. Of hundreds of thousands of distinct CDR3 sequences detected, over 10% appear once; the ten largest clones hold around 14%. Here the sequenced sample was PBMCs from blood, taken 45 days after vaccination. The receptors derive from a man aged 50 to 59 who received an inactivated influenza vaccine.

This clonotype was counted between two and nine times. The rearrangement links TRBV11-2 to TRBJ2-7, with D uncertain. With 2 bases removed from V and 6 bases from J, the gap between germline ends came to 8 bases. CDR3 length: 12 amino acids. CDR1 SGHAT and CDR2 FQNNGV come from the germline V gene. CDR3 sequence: CASSLSPLEQYF. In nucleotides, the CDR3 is TGTGCCAGCAGCTTATCCCCACTCGAGCAGTACTTC.

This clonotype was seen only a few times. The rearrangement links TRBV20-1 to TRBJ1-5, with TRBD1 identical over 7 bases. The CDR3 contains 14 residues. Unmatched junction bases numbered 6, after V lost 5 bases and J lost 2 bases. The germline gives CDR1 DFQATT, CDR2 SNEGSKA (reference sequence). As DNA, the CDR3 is TGCAGTGCTTCACAGGGGCGGGGCAATCAGCCCCAGCATTTT. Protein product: CSASQGRGNQPQHF.

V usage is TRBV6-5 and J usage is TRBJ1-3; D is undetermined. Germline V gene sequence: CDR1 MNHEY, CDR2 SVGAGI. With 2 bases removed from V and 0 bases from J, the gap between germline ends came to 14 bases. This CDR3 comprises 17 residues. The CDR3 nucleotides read TGTGCCAGCAGTTACGGGGTGGGGATTAGCTCTGGAAACACCATATATTTT. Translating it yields CASSYGVGISSGNTIYF.

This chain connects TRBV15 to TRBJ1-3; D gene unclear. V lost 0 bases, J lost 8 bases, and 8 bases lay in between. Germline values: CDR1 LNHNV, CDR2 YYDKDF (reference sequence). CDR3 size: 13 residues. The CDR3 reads CATSRDQEDTIYF. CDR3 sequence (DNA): TGTGCCACCAGCAGAGATCAGGAGGACACCATATATTTT.

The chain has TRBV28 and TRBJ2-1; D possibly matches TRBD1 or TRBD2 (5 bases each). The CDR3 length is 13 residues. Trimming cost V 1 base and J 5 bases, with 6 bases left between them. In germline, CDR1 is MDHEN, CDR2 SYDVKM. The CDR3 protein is CASSLLGHNEQFF. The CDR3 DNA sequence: TGTGCCAGCAGTTTATTGGGACACAATGAGCAGTTCTTC.

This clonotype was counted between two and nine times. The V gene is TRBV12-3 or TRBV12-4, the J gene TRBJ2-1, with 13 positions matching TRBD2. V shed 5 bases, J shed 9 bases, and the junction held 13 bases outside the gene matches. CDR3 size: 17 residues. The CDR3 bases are TGTGCCAGCAGTGCCACTAGCGGGGGGGCTTTATGGGGTGAGCAGTTCTTC. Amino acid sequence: CASSATSGGALWGEQFF.

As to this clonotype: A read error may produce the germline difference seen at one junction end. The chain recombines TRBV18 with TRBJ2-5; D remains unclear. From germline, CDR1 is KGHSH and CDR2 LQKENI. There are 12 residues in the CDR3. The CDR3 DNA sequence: TGTGCCAGCTCACGGATCAAAGAGAGCCAGTACTTC. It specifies CASSRIKESQYF.

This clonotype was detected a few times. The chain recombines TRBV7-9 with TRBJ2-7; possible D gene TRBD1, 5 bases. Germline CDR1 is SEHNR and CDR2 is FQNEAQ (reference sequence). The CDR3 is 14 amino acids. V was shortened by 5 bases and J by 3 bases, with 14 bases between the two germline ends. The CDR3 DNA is TGTGCCAGCAGCCTCACAGGTTTAAACTACGAGCAGTACTTC. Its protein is CASSLTGLNYEQYF.

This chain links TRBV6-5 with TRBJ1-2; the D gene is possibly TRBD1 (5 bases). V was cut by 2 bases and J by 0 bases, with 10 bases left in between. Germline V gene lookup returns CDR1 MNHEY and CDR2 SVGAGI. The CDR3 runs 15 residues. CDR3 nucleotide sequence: TGTGCCAGCAGTTACCCCGGGGGGACTAACTATGGCTACACCTTC. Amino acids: CASSYPGGTNYGYTF.

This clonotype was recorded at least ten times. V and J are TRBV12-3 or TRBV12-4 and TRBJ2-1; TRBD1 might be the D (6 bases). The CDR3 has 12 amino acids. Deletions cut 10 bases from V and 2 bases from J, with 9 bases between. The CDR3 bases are TGTGCCACCGGGGACACCTACAATGAGCAGTTCTTC. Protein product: CATGDTYNEQFF.

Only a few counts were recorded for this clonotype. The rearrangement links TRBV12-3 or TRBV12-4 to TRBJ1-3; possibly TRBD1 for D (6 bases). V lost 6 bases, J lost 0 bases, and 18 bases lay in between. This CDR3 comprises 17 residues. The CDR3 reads CASRHPGQLSSGNTIYF. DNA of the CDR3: TGTGCCAGCAGACACCCTGGACAGTTGAGCTCTGGAAACACCATATATTTT.

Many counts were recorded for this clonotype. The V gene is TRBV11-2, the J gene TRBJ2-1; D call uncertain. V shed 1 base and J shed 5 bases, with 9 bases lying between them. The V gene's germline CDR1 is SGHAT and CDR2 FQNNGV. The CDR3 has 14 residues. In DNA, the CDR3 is TGTGCCAGCAGCTTAGTTTGGGGAAACAATGAGCAGTTCTTC. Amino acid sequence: CASSLVWGNNEQFF.

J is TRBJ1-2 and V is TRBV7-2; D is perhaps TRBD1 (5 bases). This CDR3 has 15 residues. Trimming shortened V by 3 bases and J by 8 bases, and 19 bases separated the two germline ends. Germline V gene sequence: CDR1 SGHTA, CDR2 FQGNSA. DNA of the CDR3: TGTGCCAGCAGCTTTCAGCGGACGGGGGAGGGGGGCTACACCTTC. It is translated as CASSFQRTGEGGYTF.

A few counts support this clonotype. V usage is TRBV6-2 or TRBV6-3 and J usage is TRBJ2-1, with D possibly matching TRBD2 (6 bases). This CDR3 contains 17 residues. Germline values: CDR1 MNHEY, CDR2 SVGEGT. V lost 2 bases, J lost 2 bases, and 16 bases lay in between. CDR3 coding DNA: TGTGCCAGCAGTTACCGATTTAGCGGCAGACCCTACAATGAGCAGTTCTTC. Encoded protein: CASSYRFSGRPYNEQFF.

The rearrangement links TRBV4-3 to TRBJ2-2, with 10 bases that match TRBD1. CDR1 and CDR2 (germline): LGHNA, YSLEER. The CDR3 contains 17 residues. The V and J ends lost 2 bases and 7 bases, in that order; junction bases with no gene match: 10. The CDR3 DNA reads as TGCGCCAGCAGCCAACCCACCCGGACAGGGGGAGTCGGGGAGCTGTTTTTT. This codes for CASSQPTRTGGVGELFF.

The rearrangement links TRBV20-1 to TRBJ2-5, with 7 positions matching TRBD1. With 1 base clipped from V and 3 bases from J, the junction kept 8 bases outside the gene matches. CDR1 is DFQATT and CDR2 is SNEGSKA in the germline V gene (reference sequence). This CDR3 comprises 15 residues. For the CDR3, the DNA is TGCAGTGCTAGAGGGGCCACCGGGACAGAAGAGACCCAGTACTTC. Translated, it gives CSARGATGTEETQYF.

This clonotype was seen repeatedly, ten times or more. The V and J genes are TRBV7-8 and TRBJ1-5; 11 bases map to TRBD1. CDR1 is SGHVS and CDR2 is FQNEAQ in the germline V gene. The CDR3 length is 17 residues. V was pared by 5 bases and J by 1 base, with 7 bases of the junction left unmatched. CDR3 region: CASSLGQGGISNQPQHF. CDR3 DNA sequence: TGTGCCAGCAGCCTGGGACAGGGGGGAATAAGCAATCAGCCCCAGCATTTT.

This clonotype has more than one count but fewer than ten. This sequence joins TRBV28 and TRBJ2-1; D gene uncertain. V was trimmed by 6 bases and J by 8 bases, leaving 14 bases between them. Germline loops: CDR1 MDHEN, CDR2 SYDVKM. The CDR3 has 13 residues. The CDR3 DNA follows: TGTGCCAGCAGACACAGTTCCCAGGATGAGCAGTTCTTC. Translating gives CASRHSSQDEQFF.

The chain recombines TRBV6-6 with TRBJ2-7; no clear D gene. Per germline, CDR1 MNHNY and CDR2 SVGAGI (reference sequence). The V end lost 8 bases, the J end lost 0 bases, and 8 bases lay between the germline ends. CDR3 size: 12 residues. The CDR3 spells CASGVVSYEQYF. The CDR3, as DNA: TGTGCCAGCGGGGTGGTCTCCTACGAGCAGTACTTC.

The CDR3 loop is CASSSGVNTLEQFF. In nucleotides, the CDR3 is TGTGCCAGCAGCTCCGGGGTTAATACCTTAGAGCAGTTCTTC. This rearrangement joins TRBV6-2 or TRBV6-3 to TRBJ2-1, with D possibly TRBD2 on 5 matching bases. This CDR3 is built from 14 residues. With 6 bases removed from V and 10 bases from J, the gap between germline ends came to 19 bases. Germline V CDR1 and CDR2: MNHEY, SVGEGT.

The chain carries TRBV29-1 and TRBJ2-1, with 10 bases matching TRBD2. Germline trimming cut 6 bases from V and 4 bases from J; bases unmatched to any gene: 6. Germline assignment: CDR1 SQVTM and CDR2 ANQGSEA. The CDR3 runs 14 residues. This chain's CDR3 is CSVALAGPYNEQFF. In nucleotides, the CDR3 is TGCAGCGTCGCACTAGCGGGACCTTACAATGAGCAGTTCTTC.

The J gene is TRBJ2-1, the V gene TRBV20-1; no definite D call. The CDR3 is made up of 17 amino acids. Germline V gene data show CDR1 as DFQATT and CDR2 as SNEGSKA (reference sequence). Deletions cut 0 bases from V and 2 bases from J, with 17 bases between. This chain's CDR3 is CSARDEYRNGPYNEQFF. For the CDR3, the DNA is TGCAGTGCTAGAGATGAGTACCGAAACGGACCCTACAATGAGCAGTTCTTC.

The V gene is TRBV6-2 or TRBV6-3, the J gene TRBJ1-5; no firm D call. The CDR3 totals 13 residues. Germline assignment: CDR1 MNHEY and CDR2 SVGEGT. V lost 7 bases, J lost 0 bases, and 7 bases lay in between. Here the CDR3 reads CASNLYSNQPQHF. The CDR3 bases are TGTGCCAGCAACCTGTATAGCAATCAGCCCCAGCATTTT.

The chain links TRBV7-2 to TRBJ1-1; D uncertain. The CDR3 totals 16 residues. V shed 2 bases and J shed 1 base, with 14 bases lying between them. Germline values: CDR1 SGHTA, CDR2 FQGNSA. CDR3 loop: CASSLLPGRTNTEAFF. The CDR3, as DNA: TGTGCCAGCAGCTTACTTCCAGGACGGACGAACACTGAAGCTTTCTTT.

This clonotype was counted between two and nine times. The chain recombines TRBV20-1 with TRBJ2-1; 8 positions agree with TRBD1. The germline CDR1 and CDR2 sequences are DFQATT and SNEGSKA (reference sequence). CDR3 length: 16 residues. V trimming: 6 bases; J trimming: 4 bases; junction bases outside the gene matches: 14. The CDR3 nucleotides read TGCAGTGCCCCCCCGACAGGGGCGTCTCAGTACAATGAGCAGTTCTTC. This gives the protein CSAPPTGASQYNEQFF.

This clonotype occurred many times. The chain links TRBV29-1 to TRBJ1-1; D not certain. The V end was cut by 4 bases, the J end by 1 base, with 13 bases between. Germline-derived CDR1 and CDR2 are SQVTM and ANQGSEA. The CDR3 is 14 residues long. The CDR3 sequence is CSVALRLSNTEAFF. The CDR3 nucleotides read TGCAGCGTTGCTCTCAGGTTATCGAACACTGAAGCTTTCTTT.